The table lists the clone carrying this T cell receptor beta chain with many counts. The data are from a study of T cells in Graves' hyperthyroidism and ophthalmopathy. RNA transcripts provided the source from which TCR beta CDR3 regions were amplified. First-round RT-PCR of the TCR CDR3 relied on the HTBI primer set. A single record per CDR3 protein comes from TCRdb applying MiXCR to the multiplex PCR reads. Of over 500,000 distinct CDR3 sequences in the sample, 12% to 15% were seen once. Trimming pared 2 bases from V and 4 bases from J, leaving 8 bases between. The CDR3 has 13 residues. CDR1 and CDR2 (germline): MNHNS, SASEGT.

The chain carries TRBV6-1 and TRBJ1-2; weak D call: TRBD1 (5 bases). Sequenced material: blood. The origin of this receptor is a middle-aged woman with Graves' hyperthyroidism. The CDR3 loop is CASSEWTLYGYTF. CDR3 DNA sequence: TGTGCCAGCAGTGAATGGACACTCTATGGCTACACCTTC.